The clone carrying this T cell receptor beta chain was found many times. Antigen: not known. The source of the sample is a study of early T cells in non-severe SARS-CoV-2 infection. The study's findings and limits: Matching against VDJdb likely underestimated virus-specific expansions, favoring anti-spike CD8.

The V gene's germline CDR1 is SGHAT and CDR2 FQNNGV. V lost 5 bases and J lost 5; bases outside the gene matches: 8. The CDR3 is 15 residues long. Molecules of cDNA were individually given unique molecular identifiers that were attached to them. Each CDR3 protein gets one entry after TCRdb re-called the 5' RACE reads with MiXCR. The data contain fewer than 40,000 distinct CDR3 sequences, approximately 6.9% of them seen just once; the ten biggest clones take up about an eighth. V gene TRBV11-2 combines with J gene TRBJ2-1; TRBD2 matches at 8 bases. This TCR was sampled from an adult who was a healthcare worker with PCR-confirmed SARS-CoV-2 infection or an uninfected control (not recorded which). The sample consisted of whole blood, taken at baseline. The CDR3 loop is CASSKGTSGNNEQFF. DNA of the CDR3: TGTGCCAGCAGCAAAGGCACTAGCGGTAACAATGAGCAGTTCTTC. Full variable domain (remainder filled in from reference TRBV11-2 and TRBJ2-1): EAGVAQSPRYKIIEKRQSVAFWCNPISGHATLYWYQQILGQGPKLLIQFQNNGVVDDSQLPKDRFSAERLKGVDSTLKIQPAKLEDSAVYLCASSKGTSGNNEQFFGPGTRLTVL.